This entry concerns a single T cell receptor (beta chain). V shed 0 bases and J 0 bases; nucleotides not matched to a gene: 4. The germline V gene encodes CDR1 MNHEY and CDR2 SMNVEV (reference sequence). This CDR3 contains 17 residues. The sample is drawn from a study of blood T cell repertoires in COVID-19. Background on the study: The United States, Italy and Spain were the sources of the acute and convalescent COVID-19 samples.

Per the study methods: Amplification of reference gene primers was used by the study to estimate nucleated cell counts. Measured with immunoSEQ multiplex PCR; TCRdb has only the in-frame clones, and not every one. V, J and clone size were drawn from that table, and D and trimming were deduced from the DNA. Of approximately 70,000 clones in the sample, approximately 90% were seen once. The J gene is TRBJ2-1, the V gene TRBV27, with 8 bases that match TRBD2. The clonotype comes from a human donor in a cohort sampled during active COVID-19. Sequenced: peripheral blood. In DNA, the CDR3 is TGTGCCAGCAGTTTATCCGGGGGGGGCCACTCCTACAATGAGCAGTTCTTC. Its protein product is CASSLSGGGHSYNEQFF.